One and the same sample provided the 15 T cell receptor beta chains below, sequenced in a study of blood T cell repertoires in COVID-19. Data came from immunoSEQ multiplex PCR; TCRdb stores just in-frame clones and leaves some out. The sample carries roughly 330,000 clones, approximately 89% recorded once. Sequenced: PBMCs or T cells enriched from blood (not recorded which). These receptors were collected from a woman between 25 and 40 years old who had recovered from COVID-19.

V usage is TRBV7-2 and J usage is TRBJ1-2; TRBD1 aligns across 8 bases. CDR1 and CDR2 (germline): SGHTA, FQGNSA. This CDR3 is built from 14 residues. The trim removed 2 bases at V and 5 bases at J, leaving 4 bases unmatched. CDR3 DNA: TGTGCCAGCAGCTTACAGGGGGCAGGATATGGCTACACCTTC. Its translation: CASSLQGAGYGYTF.

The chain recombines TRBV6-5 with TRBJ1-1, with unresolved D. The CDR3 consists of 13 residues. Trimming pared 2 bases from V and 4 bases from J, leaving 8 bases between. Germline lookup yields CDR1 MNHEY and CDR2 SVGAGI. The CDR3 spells CASSYDPGTEAFF. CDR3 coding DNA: TGTGCCAGCAGTTACGATCCGGGCACTGAAGCTTTCTTT.

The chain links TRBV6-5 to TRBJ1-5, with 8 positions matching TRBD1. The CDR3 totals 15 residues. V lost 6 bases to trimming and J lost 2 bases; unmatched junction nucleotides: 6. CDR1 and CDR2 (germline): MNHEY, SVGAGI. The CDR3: CASSTDRGGNQPQHF. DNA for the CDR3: TGTGCCAGCAGCACCGACAGGGGCGGCAATCAGCCCCAGCATTTT.

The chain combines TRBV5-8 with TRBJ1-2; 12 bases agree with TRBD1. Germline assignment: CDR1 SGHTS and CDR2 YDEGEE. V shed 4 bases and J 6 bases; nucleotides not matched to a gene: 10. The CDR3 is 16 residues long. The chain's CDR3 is CASSPTGTGGEHGYTF. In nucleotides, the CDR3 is TGTGCCAGCAGCCCAACCGGGACAGGGGGCGAGCATGGCTACACCTTC.

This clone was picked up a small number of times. Here the CDR3 reads CASSQGNGQRLAREKLFF. The CDR3, as DNA: TGCGCCAGCAGCCAAGGCAATGGACAGCGGTTGGCTCGAGAAAAACTGTTTTTT. The V gene is TRBV4-1, the J gene TRBJ1-4, with a possible D match to TRBD1 (6 bases). This CDR3 contains 18 residues. Germline V lookup: CDR1 MGHRA, CDR2 YSYEKL. Trimming pared 1 base from V and 8 bases from J, leaving 23 bases between.

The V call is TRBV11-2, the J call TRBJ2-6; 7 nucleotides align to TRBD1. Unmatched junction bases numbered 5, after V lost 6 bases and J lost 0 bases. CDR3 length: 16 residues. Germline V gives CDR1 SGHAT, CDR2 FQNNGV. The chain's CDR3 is CASRPWDSSGANVLTF. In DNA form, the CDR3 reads TGTGCCAGCAGACCCTGGGACAGCTCTGGGGCCAACGTCCTGACTTTC.

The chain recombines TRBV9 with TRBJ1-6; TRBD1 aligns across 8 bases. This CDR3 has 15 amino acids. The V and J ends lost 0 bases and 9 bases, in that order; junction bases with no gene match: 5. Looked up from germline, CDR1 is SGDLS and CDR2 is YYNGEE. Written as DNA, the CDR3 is TGTGCCAGCAGCGTAGATTCCAGGGGGCGTTCACCCCTCCACTTT. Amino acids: CASSVDSRGRSPLHF.

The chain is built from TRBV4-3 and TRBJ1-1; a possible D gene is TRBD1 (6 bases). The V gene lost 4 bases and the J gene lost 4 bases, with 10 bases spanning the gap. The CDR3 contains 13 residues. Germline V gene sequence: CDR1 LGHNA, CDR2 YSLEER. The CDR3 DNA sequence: TGCGCCAGCAGCCGTGCGGGGGCCACTGAAGCTTTCTTT. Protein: CASSRAGATEAFF.

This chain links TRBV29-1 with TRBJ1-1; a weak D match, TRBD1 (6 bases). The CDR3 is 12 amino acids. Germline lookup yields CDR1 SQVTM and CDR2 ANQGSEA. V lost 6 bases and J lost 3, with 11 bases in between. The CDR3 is CSVLRGDTEAFF. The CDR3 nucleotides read TGCAGCGTCCTCAGGGGAGACACTGAAGCTTTCTTT.

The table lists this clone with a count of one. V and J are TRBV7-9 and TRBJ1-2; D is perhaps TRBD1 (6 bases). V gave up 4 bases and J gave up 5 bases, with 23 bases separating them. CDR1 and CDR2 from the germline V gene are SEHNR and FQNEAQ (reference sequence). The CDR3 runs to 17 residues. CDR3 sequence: CASSSVEGQPRNYGYTF. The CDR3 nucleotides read TGTGCCAGCAGCTCCGTAGAAGGACAGCCCCGAAATTATGGCTACACCTTC.

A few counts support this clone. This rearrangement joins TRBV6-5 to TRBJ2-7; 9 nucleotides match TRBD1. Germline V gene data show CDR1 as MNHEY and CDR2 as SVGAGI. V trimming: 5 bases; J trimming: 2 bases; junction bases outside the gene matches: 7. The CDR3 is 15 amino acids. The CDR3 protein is CASSLGGTGTYEQYF. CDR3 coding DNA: TGTGCCAGCAGTCTTGGCGGGACAGGGACCTACGAGCAGTACTTC.

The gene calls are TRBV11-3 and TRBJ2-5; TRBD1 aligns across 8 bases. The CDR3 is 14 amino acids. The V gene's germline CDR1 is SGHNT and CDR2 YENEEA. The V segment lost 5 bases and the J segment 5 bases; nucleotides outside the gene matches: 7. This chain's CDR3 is CASSPQGAGETQYF. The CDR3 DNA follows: TGTGCCAGCAGCCCCCAGGGGGCGGGGGAGACCCAGTACTTC. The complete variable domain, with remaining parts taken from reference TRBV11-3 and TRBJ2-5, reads EAGVVQSPRYKIIEKKQPVAFWCNPISGHNTLYWYLQNLGQGPELLIRYENEEAVDDSQLPKDRFSAERLKGVDSTLKIQPAELGDSAVYLCASSPQGAGETQYFGPGTRLLVL.

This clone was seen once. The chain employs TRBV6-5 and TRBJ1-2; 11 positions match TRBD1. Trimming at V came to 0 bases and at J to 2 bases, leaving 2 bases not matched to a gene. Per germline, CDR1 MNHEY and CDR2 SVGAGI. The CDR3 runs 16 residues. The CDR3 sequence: CASSYSGQGENYGYTF. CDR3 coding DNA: TGTGCCAGCAGTTACTCGGGACAGGGGGAGAACTATGGCTACACCTTC.

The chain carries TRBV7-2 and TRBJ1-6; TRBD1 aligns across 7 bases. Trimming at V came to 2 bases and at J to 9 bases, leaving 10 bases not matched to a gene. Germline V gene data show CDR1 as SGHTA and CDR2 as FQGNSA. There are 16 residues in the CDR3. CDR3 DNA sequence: TGTGCCAGCAGCTTACTGGGTGACAGGGACGCTTCACCCCTCCACTTT. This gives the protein CASSLLGDRDASPLHF.

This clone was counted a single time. The CDR3 protein is CASSAGVYDQPQHF. CDR3 nucleotide sequence: TGTGCCAGCAGTGCAGGGGTATACGATCAGCCCCAGCATTTT. The V and J genes are TRBV6-2 or TRBV6-3 and TRBJ1-5, with TRBD1 as a possible D gene (6 bases). CDR3 length: 14 residues. Trimming stripped 5 bases from V and 5 bases from J, with 13 bases between. In germline, CDR1 is MNHEY, CDR2 SVGEGT.